The present entry profiles one T cell receptor beta chain with its context. Clones were sequenced by immunoSEQ multiplex PCR, and TCRdb holds only the in-frame ones, with some missing. The sample has fewer than 100,000 clones, under 95% seen once. These data come from a study of T cell changes during pregnancy in multiple sclerosis. The sequence came from a female donor in good health, enrolled as a control in a pregnancy study. Here the sequenced sample was peripheral blood, taken after pregnancy.

The CDR3 region has the DNA TGTGCCAGCAGACTCACTAGCGGAAACTACAATGAGCAGTTCTTC. It specifies CASRLTSGNYNEQFF. This chain uses TRBV6-5 with TRBJ2-1; 8 nucleotides line up with TRBD2. Germline V gene data show CDR1 as MNHEY and CDR2 as SVGAGI. CDR3 length: 15 residues. Trimming at V came to 6 bases and at J to 3 bases, leaving 7 bases not matched to a gene.